This entry lists 25 T cell receptor beta chains sequenced from one sample in a study of cytomegalovirus exposure and HLA in healthy donors. This table comes from immunoSEQ multiplex PCR, and its TCRdb copy is limited to in-frame clones, with some not included. The repertoire holds around 95,000 clones, with roughly 85% as singletons. Sample: PBMCs. Receptors were obtained from a man aged 18 to 30 in good health and CMV-seropositive.

The genes are TRBV6-5 and TRBJ1-1, with D unclear. This CDR3 comprises 14 residues. V was shortened by 4 bases and J by 4 bases, with 13 bases between the two germline ends. Germline loops: CDR1 MNHEY, CDR2 SVGAGI. The chain's CDR3 is CASSWAGSGTEAFF. The CDR3 nucleotides read TGTGCCAGCAGTTGGGCGGGCTCCGGCACTGAAGCTTTCTTT.

The CDR3, as DNA: TGTGCCAGCAGCCCTCGGCAGGAGGGATACATTCAGTACTTC. It encodes CASSPRQEGYIQYF. The V and J genes are TRBV5-6 and TRBJ2-4, with D possibly being TRBD2 (6 bases). The germline V gene encodes CDR1 SGHDT and CDR2 YYEEEE. V was shortened by 4 bases and J by 8 bases, with 16 bases between the two germline ends. The CDR3 covers 14 residues.

V and J are TRBV27 and TRBJ1-1; D might be TRBD1 (6 bases). This CDR3 region has 13 residues. Per germline, CDR1 MNHEY and CDR2 SMNVEV (reference sequence). V gave up 5 bases and J gave up 4 bases, with 11 bases separating them. The CDR3 is CASSQNRVTEAFF. CDR3 in DNA: TGTGCCAGCAGTCAAAACAGGGTCACTGAAGCTTTCTTT.

The chain recombines TRBV7-9 with TRBJ1-1; the match to TRBD1 covers 9 bases. Germline CDR1 reads SEHNR; CDR2 reads FQNEAQ (reference sequence). This CDR3 is 15 amino acids long. V lost 5 bases, J lost 0 bases, and 4 bases stayed unmatched. CDR3 loop: CASSTWTGVNTEAFF. CDR3 in DNA: TGTGCCAGCAGCACCTGGACAGGGGTGAACACTGAAGCTTTCTTT.

The chain recombines TRBV28 with TRBJ1-1, with a weak D call TRBD1 (5 bases). The CDR3 length is 13 residues. Germline CDR1 MDHEN, CDR2 SYDVKM. The V end lost 2 bases, the J end lost 7 bases, and 11 bases lay between the germline ends. This chain's CDR3 is CASSLTSGGEAFF. The CDR3 DNA follows: TGTGCCAGCAGTTTAACTTCGGGGGGTGAAGCTTTCTTT. Full variable domain (missing parts from reference TRBV28 and TRBJ1-1): DVKVTQSSRYLVKRTGEKVFLECVQDMDHENMFWYRQDPGLGLRLIYFSYDVKMKEKGDIPEGYSVSREKKERFSLILESASTNQTSMYLCASSLTSGGEAFFGQGTRLTVV.

The rearrangement uses TRBV5-4 and TRBJ2-3; 13 bases are a match to TRBD2. CDR1 and CDR2 (germline): SGHNT, YYREEE (reference sequence). The CDR3 extends over 16 amino acids. The V and J ends lost 4 bases and 5 bases, in that order; junction bases with no gene match: 7. DNA for the CDR3: TGTGCCAGCAGCGTAGGGACTAGCGGGATGAAAGATACGCAGTATTTT. The encoded protein is CASSVGTSGMKDTQYF.

V is TRBV7-9 and J is TRBJ2-1, with a possible D match to TRBD2 (7 bases). The CDR3 totals 18 residues. Looked up from germline, CDR1 is SEHNR and CDR2 is FQNEAQ (reference sequence). Trimming pared 4 bases from V and 1 base from J, leaving 20 bases between. CDR3 DNA sequence: TGTGCCAGCAGCTCTCCCGGGGGGAGAGGGGGTTCCTACAATGAGCAGTTCTTC. This codes for CASSSPGGRGGSYNEQFF.

This clone was observed a few times. The genes are TRBV29-1 and TRBJ1-1; TRBD1 is a possible D gene (5 bases). The germline gives CDR1 SQVTM, CDR2 ANQGSEA. The CDR3 sequence is 13 residues long. V lost 5 bases and J lost 3, with 13 bases in between. CDR3 residues: CSVHRPGDTEAFF. The CDR3 region has the DNA TGCAGCGTTCACAGGCCCGGTGACACTGAAGCTTTCTTT.

The chain carries TRBV5-1 and TRBJ2-5; TRBD2 matches at 7 bases. CDR3 size: 15 residues. J gave up 1 base and V 2 bases, and 5 bases lay outside the gene matches. Germline CDR1 is SGHRS and CDR2 is YFSETQ. The CDR3 loop reads CASSLSGATQETQYF. The CDR3 DNA sequence: TGCGCCAGCAGCTTAAGCGGGGCCACCCAAGAGACCCAGTACTTC.

The rearrangement uses TRBV5-1 and TRBJ2-5; perhaps TRBD2 as D (5 bases). CDR1 SGHRS and CDR2 YFSETQ come from the germline V gene. Trimming removed 0 bases from V and 2 bases from J, with 11 bases in between. The CDR3 contains 15 residues. This CDR3 reads CASSLGGSGQETQYF. CDR3 in DNA: TGCGCCAGCAGCTTGGGTGGGAGTGGGCAAGAGACCCAGTACTTC.

About this clone itself: The junction departs from germline at one end; a sequencing error may be responsible. The chain recombines TRBV15 with TRBJ2-3, with a possible D match to TRBD1 (5 bases). This CDR3 comprises 16 residues. Germline assignment: CDR1 LNHNV and CDR2 YYDKDF (reference sequence). The CDR3 sequence is CATGRAIQGLSDTQYF. CDR3 sequence (DNA): TGTGCCACCGGCAGAGCAATTCAGGGTCTTTCGGATACGCAGTATTTT.

The chain uses TRBV5-4 and TRBJ2-7; D unresolved. This CDR3 is 15 amino acids long. Germline V CDR1 and CDR2: SGHNT, YYREEE (reference sequence). Trimming cost V 0 bases and J 4 bases, with 14 bases left between them. DNA for the CDR3: TGTGCCAGCAGCTTGGCTTTGTCGGTGTCGTACGAGCAGTACTTC. Its protein product is CASSLALSVSYEQYF.

This chain uses TRBV29-1 with TRBJ2-3; D might be TRBD1 (6 bases). The germline V gene has CDR1 SQVTM and CDR2 ANQGSEA. The CDR3 length is 13 residues. The V end lost 6 bases, the J end lost 4 bases, and 14 bases lay between the germline ends. The CDR3 loop reads CSVADRIADTQYF. As DNA, the CDR3 is TGCAGCGTCGCTGACAGGATCGCAGATACGCAGTATTTT.

This clone was seen a single time. The gene calls are TRBV28 and TRBJ2-5; 7 nucleotides line up with TRBD1. The germline CDR1 and CDR2 sequences are MDHEN and SYDVKM. The V and J ends lost 5 bases and 0 bases, in that order; junction bases with no gene match: 6. This CDR3 has 15 amino acids. DNA of the CDR3: TGTGCCAGCAGTGACCTGGACAGGAACCAAGAGACCCAGTACTTC. Its protein product is CASSDLDRNQETQYF.

The gene calls are TRBV30 and TRBJ1-5; D gene ambiguous. Trimming cost V 2 bases and J 7 bases, with 9 bases left between them. The germline gives CDR1 GTSNPN, CDR2 SVGIG (reference sequence). The CDR3 runs to 12 residues. CDR3 region: CAWSNSGQPQHF. The CDR3, as DNA: TGTGCCTGGAGTAACAGTGGACAGCCCCAGCATTTT.

The rearrangement uses TRBV5-1 and TRBJ1-1, with D perhaps matching TRBD1 (6 bases). Germline values: CDR1 SGHRS, CDR2 YFSETQ. Trimming pared 4 bases from V and 4 bases from J, leaving 14 bases between. The CDR3 is 14 amino acids. As DNA, the CDR3 is TGCGCCAGCAGCCAACAGGGCATCGGCACTGAAGCTTTCTTT. Amino acids: CASSQQGIGTEAFF.

The V gene is TRBV5-1, the J gene TRBJ2-1; 8 nucleotides align to TRBD2. This CDR3 is built from 17 residues. The V and J ends lost 6 bases and 2 bases, in that order; junction bases with no gene match: 13. Germline values: CDR1 SGHRS, CDR2 YFSETQ. CDR3 protein: CASNTRRAGGAYNEQFF. The CDR3 DNA reads as TGCGCCAGCAATACCAGGAGGGCGGGAGGTGCCTACAATGAGCAGTTCTTC.

This clone was seen only a few times. V is TRBV5-4 and J is TRBJ2-7; D uncertain. Trimming removed 4 bases from V and 6 bases from J, with 14 bases in between. This CDR3 is 13 amino acids long. CDR1 SGHNT and CDR2 YYREEE come from the germline V gene (reference sequence). DNA of the CDR3: TGTGCCAGCAGCGCTACCTTCCCTAGCGAGCAGTACTTC. Its protein is CASSATFPSEQYF. The variable domain in full, with the rest retrieved from reference TRBV5-4 and TRBJ2-7, is ETGVTQSPTHLIKTRGQQVTLRCSSQSGHNTVSWYQQALGQGPQFIFQYYREEENGRGNFPPRFSGLQFPNYSSELNVNALELDDSALYLCASSATFPSEQYFGPGTRLTVT.

The chain has TRBV6-1 and TRBJ2-3; possibly TRBD2 for D (5 bases). Germline CDR1 is MNHNS and CDR2 is SASEGT. The CDR3 runs to 16 residues. The ends were cut back, 0 bases at V and 0 bases at J, with 10 bases in the middle. The CDR3, as DNA: TGTGCCAGCAGTGAAGCGCCGGGAACCAGCACAGATACGCAGTATTTT. Residues: CASSEAPGTSTDTQYF.

The chain links TRBV30 to TRBJ2-1, with a tentative D call TRBD1 (6 bases). This CDR3 is 14 amino acids long. CDR1 GTSNPN and CDR2 SVGIG come from the germline V gene (reference sequence). The ends were cut back, 0 bases at V and 4 bases at J, with 10 bases in the middle. This chain's CDR3 is CAWSVFGQYNEQFF. For the CDR3, the DNA is TGTGCCTGGAGTGTATTTGGACAGTACAATGAGCAGTTCTTC.

This chain joins TRBV28 and TRBJ1-4, with 12 bases matching TRBD1. The CDR3 is 17 amino acids. The trim removed 5 bases at V and 3 bases at J, leaving 7 bases unmatched. CDR1 and CDR2 (germline): MDHEN, SYDVKM. CDR3 sequence: CASSTRDRGRANEKLFF. CDR3 nucleotides: TGTGCCAGCAGTACCCGGGACAGGGGGCGAGCTAATGAAAAACTGTTTTTT.

V gene TRBV5-4 combines with J gene TRBJ2-1; tentative D call: TRBD2 (6 bases). Germline CDR1 and CDR2: SGHNT and YYREEE (reference sequence). V lost 4 bases, J lost 0 bases, and 14 bases lay in between. This CDR3 spans 16 amino acids. The CDR3 region is CASSPSLTSSYNEQFF. The CDR3 nucleotides are TGTGCCAGCAGCCCGAGTTTGACTAGCTCCTACAATGAGCAGTTCTTC. Looking up the rest from reference TRBV5-4 and TRBJ2-1 gives the full variable domain: ETGVTQSPTHLIKTRGQQVTLRCSSQSGHNTVSWYQQALGQGPQFIFQYYREEENGRGNFPPRFSGLQFPNYSSELNVNALELDDSALYLCASSPSLTSSYNEQFFGPGTRLTVL.

This clone has just one count. The chain combines TRBV7-8 with TRBJ2-3; TRBD2 agrees at 9 bases. The CDR3 consists of 16 residues. CDR1 is SGHVS, CDR2 FQNEAQ, per germline. The ends lost 5 bases at V and 7 bases at J; junction bases unmatched: 13. The CDR3 region has the DNA TGTGCCAGCAGCCCCTTGGTAATAGCGGGAGATCATACGCAGTATTTT. The encoded protein is CASSPLVIAGDHTQYF.

The rearrangement uses TRBV2 and TRBJ2-7, with TRBD1 as a possible D gene (6 bases). This CDR3 has 15 amino acids. Between the trimmed V and J ends, which lost 5 bases and 0 bases, there was a span of 14 bases. The V gene's germline CDR1 is SNHLY and CDR2 FYNNEI. CDR3 sequence reads: CASSQGHGSSYEQYF. CDR3 in DNA: TGTGCCAGCAGTCAGGGACACGGAAGCTCCTACGAGCAGTACTTC.

The V gene is TRBV6-5, the J gene TRBJ2-5; the match to TRBD2 covers 7 bases. This CDR3 contains 15 residues. Trimming removed 4 bases from V and 5 bases from J; junction bases left unmatched: 10. In germline, CDR1 is MNHEY, CDR2 SVGAGI. The CDR3: CASSSWGGGDETQYF. DNA of the CDR3: TGTGCCAGCAGTTCGTGGGGGGGAGGAGACGAGACCCAGTACTTC.